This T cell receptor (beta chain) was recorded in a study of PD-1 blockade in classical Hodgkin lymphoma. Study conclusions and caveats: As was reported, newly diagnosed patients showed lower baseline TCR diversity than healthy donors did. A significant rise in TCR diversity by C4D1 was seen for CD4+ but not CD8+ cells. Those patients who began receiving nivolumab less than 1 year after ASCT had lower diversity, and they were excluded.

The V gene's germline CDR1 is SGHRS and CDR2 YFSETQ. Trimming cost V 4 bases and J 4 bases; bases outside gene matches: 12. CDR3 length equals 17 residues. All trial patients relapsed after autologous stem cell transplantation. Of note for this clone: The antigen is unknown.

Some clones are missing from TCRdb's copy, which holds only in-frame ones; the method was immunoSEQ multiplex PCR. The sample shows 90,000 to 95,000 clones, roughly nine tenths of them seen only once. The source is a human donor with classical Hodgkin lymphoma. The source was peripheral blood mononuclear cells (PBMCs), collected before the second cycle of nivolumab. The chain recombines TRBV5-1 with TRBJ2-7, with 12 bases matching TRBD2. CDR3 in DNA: TGCGCCAGCAGCATATCTAGCGGGGGGGCCCCATTTTACGAGCAGTACTTC. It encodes CASSISSGGAPFYEQYF.